The 7 T cell receptor beta chains listed next were all sequenced from one sample in a study of blood T cell repertoires in COVID-19 (dated by TCRdb to the early 2020s). Library construction relied on the immunoSEQ multiplex PCR assay. Sourced from immuneACCESS, this table was stored by TCRdb with only in-frame sequences that have V and J called. A share of the clones is absent; for the studies checked, an unresolved V gene accounts for under half, and the remainder has no known explanation. The sample table holds approximately 530,000 clones, of which roughly nine tenths were seen once. The ten largest make up 7.8% of the sample. Sequencing input: peripheral blood. The receptors shown here come from a woman between 50 and 59 years old with COVID-19, enrolled during active disease.

Only a few counts were recorded for this clone. The rearrangement joins TRBV6-6 to TRBJ1-6; 9 bases line up with TRBD1. Trimming at V came to 5 bases and at J to 7 bases, leaving 12 bases not matched to a gene. CDR1 and CDR2 from the germline V gene are MNHNY and SVGAGI (reference sequence). CDR3 size: 17 residues. The CDR3 is CASSQTVWTGENSPLHF. The CDR3, as DNA: TGTGCCAGCAGTCAAACGGTCTGGACAGGGGAAAATTCACCCCTCCACTTT.

The chain carries TRBV10-3 and TRBJ2-7, with D hard to call. Germline V gives CDR1 ENHRY, CDR2 SYGVKD. Deletions cut 4 bases from V and 0 bases from J, with 16 bases between. The CDR3 contains 16 residues. CDR3 sequence (DNA): TGTGCCATCAGTGGCAACTACCGTCAGAGCTCCTACGAGCAGTACTTC. This codes for CAISGNYRQSSYEQYF.

This chain uses TRBV2 with TRBJ1-2, with D perhaps matching TRBD1 (6 bases). Germline-derived CDR1 and CDR2 are SNHLY and FYNNEI. Trimming took off 9 bases at V and 8 bases at J, with 16 bases between the two ends. CDR3 length equals 12 residues. The CDR3 bases are TGTGCCAGTAGGGACAACCTTGGGGGCTACACCTTC. Translation: CASRDNLGGYTF.

The genes are TRBV19 and TRBJ2-4; D possibly corresponds to TRBD1 (6 bases). The CDR3 runs 16 residues. Germline V lookup: CDR1 LNHDA, CDR2 SQIVND (reference sequence). V was shortened by 5 bases and J by 7 bases, with 21 bases between the two germline ends. For the CDR3, the DNA is TGTGCCAGTAGTCGAGGACAGACTCTAGCCGGTAACATTCAGTACTTC. Protein sequence: CASSRGQTLAGNIQYF.

This chain uses TRBV4-1 with TRBJ2-1; 8 bases align to TRBD1. The CDR3 totals 17 residues. Germline V lookup: CDR1 MGHRA, CDR2 YSYEKL. The V and J ends lost 3 bases and 0 bases, in that order; junction bases with no gene match: 7. CDR3 protein: CASSQPPGTGSYNEQFF. CDR3 sequence (DNA): TGCGCCAGCAGCCAGCCCCCCGGGACAGGCTCCTACAATGAGCAGTTCTTC.

This clone was observed a single time. The chain combines TRBV9 with TRBJ2-5; TRBD1 matches 8 bases. The trim removed 2 bases at V and 5 bases at J, leaving 8 bases unmatched. Germline CDR1 is SGDLS and CDR2 is YYNGEE. CDR3 length: 15 amino acids. CDR3 coding DNA: TGTGCCAGCAGCGTCGGACAGGGTAGTAGTGAGACCCAGTACTTC. Translating it yields CASSVGQGSSETQYF. The full variable domain, its missing parts supplied by reference TRBV9 and TRBJ2-5, is DSGVTQTPKHLITATGQRVTLRCSPRSGDLSVYWYQQSLDQGLQFLIQYYNGEERAKGNILERFSAQQFPDLHSELNLSSLELGDSALYFCASSVGQGSSETQYFGPGTRLLVL.

About this clone itself: At the DNA level, this CDR3 is encoded by other sequences in the same sample as well. This chain links TRBV6-5 with TRBJ2-3, with D tentatively TRBD2 (5 bases). CDR1 and CDR2 from the germline V gene are MNHEY and SVGAGI. V shed 7 bases and J shed 6 bases, with 8 bases lying between them. The CDR3 runs 11 residues. The CDR3 DNA reads as TGTGCCAGCACTAGGACTGATACGCAGTATTTT. This codes for CASTRTDTQYF.